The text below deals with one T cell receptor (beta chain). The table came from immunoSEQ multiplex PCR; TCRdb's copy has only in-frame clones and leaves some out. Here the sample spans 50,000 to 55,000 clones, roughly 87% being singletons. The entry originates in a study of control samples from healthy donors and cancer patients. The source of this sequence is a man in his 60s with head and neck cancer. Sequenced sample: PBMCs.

CDR3 loop: CASMKLRSTEAFF. As DNA, the CDR3 is TGTGCCAGCATGAAGTTGCGTAGCACTGAAGCTTTCTTT. The rearrangement uses TRBV2 and TRBJ1-1; D gene unclear. This CDR3 spans 13 amino acids. Germline CDR1 SNHLY, CDR2 FYNNEI. V lost 7 bases and J lost 4, with 13 bases in between.